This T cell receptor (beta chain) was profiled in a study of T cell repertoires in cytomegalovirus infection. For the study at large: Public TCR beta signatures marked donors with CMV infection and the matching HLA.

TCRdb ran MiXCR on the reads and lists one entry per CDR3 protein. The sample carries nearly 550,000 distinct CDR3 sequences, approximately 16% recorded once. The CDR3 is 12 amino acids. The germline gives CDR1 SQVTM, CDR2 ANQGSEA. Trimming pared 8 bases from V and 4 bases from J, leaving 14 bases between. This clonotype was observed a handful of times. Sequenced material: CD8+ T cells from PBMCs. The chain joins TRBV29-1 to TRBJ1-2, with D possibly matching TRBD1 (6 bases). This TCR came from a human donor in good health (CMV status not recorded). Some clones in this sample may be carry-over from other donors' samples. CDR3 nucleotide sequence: TGCAGCATCCGTACAGGGCCCTATGGCTACACCTTC. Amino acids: CSIRTGPYGYTF.